This TCR beta chain was profiled in a study of blood T cell repertoires in COVID-19 (dated by TCRdb to 2020 to 2021). Study-level background: Samples covering the acute and convalescent phases of COVID-19 were provided by collaborators in the United States, Italy and Spain. The prospective study material was composed of cDNA or gDNA derived from T cells, B-cell-depleted T cells, or PBMCs. Subjects who had been exposed to COVID-19, were actively infected with it, or had recovered from it provided the deeply sampled blood TCRbeta repertoires that made up the dataset. The repertoires were made available in a free public database intended to serve as a resource for research on the immune response to SARS-CoV-2. The samples were drawn from the first 160 participants of the ongoing ImmuneRACE study and from 950 to 1,500 subjects provided by 6 global collaborators. Nearly every sample came with metadata listing a de-identified subject ID, COVID-19 status, age in years and sex. Where available, HLA class I and class II types were obtained from metadata supplied by the sample provider rather than from assay-based typing. The study at large found these results: The amount of clinical and demographic metadata varied by source and participant and was provided uncurated.

On this clone: Its antigen has not been determined. Base quality data are lacking; no much larger clone is found one base away.

Collaborating institutions collected whole blood in K2EDTA tubes following their own protocols. Collaborator samples were shipped for TCRbeta analysis as frozen whole blood, isolated PBMCs, or DNA extracted from either sample type. The immunoSEQ Assay, a bias-controlled multiplex PCR, was used to amplify TCRbeta CDR3 regions from genomic DNA. The original methods were these. The number of nucleated cells in each sample was estimated from the amplification of reference gene primers within the assay. To quantify the absolute abundance of each unique TCRbeta CDR3 rearrangement, sequence reads were collapsed and filtered. For each sample, productive Simpson clonality was calculated as the square root of Simpson's diversity index over productive rearrangements. Entries here come from immuneACCESS through TCRdb and include only in-frame sequences with V and J called. Some clones fail to appear in such tables; in the studies checked, an unresolved V gene covers under half of the shortfall, and the cause of the remainder is unknown. That table is the source of V, J and clone size, and D and trimming were worked out from the DNA. Recorded for this sample are 90,000 to 120,000 clones; more than 80% of them occurred a single time. Under 5.5% of the sample belongs to the ten largest clones.

CDR1 MNHNY and CDR2 SVGAGI were looked up in the germline V gene (reference sequence). From its cysteine to its phenylalanine, the CDR3 spans 15 amino acids. Kept here is only the CDR3 DNA, which spans 45 bases and is read in frame from base 1. Germline trimming: 6 bases from V, 2 bases from J; junction bases outside gene matches: 9. Sequenced sample: peripheral blood. The rearrangement joined TRBV6-6 to TRBJ2-7, and 8 bases in between align with TRBD1. This receptor was identified in a man in his forties with active or convalescent COVID-19. This receptor carries the CDR3 CASRHSETGAYEQYF. The nucleotide sequence is TGTGCCAGCAGGCACTCGGAGACAGGGGCCTACGAGCAGTACTTC.